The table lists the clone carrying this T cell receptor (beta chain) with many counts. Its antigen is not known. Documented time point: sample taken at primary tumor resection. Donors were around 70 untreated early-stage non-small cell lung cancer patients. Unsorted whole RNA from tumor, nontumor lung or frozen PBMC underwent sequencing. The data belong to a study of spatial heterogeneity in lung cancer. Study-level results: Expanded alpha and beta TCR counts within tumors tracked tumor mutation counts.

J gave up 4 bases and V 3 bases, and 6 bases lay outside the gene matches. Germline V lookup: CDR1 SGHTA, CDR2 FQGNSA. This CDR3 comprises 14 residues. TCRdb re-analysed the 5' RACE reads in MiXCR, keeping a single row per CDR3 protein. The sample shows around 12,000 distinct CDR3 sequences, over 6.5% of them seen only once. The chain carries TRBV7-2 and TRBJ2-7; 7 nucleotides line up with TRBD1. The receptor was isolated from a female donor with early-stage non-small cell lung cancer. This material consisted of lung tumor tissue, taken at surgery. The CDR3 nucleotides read TGTGCCAGCAGCTTCGCGACAGGGACATACGAGCAGTACTTC. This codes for CASSFATGTYEQYF.